This T cell receptor beta chain was captured by sequencing in a study of T cell repertoires in cytomegalovirus infection. TCRdb reanalysed the reads using MiXCR and keeps one entry per CDR3 protein. The sample holds over 250,000 distinct CDR3 sequences, roughly 21% seen once. Ten or more counts support this clonotype. Its target is not known. Germline CDR1 and CDR2: SGHVS and FQNEAQ. Trimming cost V 1 base and J 5 bases; bases outside gene matches: 10. This CDR3 has 16 residues. This sequence joins TRBV7-8 and TRBJ2-7; TRBD2 aligns across 8 bases. The TCR sequence derives from a human donor in good health (CMV status not recorded). Some clones in this sample may be carry-over from other donors' samples. The specimen was cultured PBMCs, collected from culture after CMV antigen stimulation. In nucleotides, the CDR3 is TGTGCCAGCAGCTTAGTGGCGGGAGGTGGAGGGAACGAGCAGTACGTC. This gives the protein CASSLVAGGGGNEQYV.